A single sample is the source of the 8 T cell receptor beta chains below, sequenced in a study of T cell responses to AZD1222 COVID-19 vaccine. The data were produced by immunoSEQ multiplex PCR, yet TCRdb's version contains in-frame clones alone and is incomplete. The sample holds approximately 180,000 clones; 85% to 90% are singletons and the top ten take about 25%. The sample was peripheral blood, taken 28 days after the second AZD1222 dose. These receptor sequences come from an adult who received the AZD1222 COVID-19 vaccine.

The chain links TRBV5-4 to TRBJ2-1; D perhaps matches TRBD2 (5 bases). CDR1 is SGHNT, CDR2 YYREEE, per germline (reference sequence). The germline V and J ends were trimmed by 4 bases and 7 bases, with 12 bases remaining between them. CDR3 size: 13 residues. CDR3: CASSTTKRNEQFF. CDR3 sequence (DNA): TGTGCCAGCAGCACGACCAAGCGGAATGAGCAGTTCTTC.

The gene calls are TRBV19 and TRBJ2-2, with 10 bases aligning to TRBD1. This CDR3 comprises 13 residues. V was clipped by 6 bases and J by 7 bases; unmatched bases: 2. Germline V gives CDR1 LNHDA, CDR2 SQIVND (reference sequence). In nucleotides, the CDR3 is TGTGCCAGTAGGGGACAGGGGATCGGGGAGCTGTTTTTT. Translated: CASRGQGIGELFF.

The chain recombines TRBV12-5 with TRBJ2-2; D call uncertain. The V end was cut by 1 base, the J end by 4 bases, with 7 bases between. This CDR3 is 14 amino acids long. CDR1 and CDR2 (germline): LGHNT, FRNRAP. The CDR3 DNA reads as TGTGCTAGTGGTTTGGGCAGTAGCACCGGGGAGCTGTTTTTT. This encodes CASGLGSSTGELFF.

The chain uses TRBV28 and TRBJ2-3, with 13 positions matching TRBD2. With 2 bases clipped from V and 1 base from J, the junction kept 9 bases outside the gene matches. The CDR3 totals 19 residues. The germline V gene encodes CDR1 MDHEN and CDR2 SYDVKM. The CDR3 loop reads CASSLGLAGVSRGTDTQYF. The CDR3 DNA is TGTGCCAGCAGTTTAGGACTAGCGGGAGTTTCGAGGGGCACAGATACGCAGTATTTT.

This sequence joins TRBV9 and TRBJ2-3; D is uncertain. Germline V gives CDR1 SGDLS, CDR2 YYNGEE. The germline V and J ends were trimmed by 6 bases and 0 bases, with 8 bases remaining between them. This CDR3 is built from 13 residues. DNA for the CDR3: TGTGCCAGCACTCCGGGTAGCACAGATACGCAGTATTTT. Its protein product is CASTPGSTDTQYF.

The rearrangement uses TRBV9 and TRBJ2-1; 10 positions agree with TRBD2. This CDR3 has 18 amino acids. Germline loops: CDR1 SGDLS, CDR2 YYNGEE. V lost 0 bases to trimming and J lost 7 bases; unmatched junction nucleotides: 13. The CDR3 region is CASSVDWTSGLSWNEQFF. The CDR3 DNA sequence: TGTGCCAGCAGCGTAGATTGGACTAGCGGCCTGAGTTGGAATGAGCAGTTCTTC.

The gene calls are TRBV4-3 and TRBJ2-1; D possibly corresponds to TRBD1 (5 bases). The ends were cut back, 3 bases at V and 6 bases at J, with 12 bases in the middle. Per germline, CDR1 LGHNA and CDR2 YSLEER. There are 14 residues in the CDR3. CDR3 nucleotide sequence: TGCGCCAGCAGCCACCAGGACACCCGCAATGAGCAGTTCTTC. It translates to CASSHQDTRNEQFF.

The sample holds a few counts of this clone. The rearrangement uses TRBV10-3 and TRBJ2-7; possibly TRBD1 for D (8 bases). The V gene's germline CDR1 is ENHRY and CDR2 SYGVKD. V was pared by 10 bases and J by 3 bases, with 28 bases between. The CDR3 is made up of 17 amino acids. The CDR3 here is CATMGGTGAKEFYEQYF. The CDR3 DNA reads TGTGCCACCATGGGAGGGACAGGCGCTAAAGAGTTCTACGAGCAGTACTTC.